These T cell receptor beta chains were read from a single sample in a study of identical twins. TCRdb independently ran MiXCR on the 5' RACE reads; one entry per CDR3 protein. In the table there are a few hundred thousand distinct CDR3 sequences, just under 10% of which are singletons. This sample was also put to use in a study of yellow fever vaccine responses in identical twins.

The source material was PBMCs. Receptors were obtained from a young woman in good health. CDR3s leave out the opening cysteine and the closing phenylalanine or tryptophan.

14 TRBJ1-5 TRBV5-6 ASSLERGRYNQPQH
15 TRBJ2-3 TRBV11-2 ASSLVQPSGRADTQY
13 TRBJ2-7 TRBV4-2 ASSQAAAGGYEQY
11 TRBJ2-7 TRBV30 AWSSGDPYEQY
14 TRBJ2-3 TRBV7-9 ASSDGGGRAEDTQY
14 TRBJ2-7 TRBV6-2/TRBV6-3 ASSPPTQGVAYEQY
14 TRBJ2-4 TRBV23-1 ASSHKAGVAKNIQY
11 TRBJ2-7 TRBV5-1 ASRQEENFEQY
13 TRBJ2-1 TRBV3-1 ASSHPTSSYNEQF
11 TRBJ1-1 TRBV15 ATSTPLITGAF
14 TRBJ2-3 TRBV5-6 ASSRRLAGGKDTQY
14 TRBJ2-7 TRBV19 ASSPRGGGGIYEQY
13 TRBJ2-2 TRBV19 ASSITPLNTGELF
14 TRBJ2-7 TRBV5-4 ASSLTGLAPSYEQY
12 TRBJ2-1 TRBV15 ATSRDQGRNEQF
11 TRBJ2-7 TRBV29-1 SVRGNGPYEQY
10 TRBJ2-3 TRBV5-1 ASSFQGDTQY
12 TRBJ2-1 TRBV20-1 SARARTTYNEQF
11 TRBJ1-2 TRBV6-1 ASIGGTGGGYT
10 TRBJ2-7 TRBV29-1 SVRFYSYEQY
13 TRBJ2-7 TRBV7-9 ASSLYVDRGYEQY
14 TRBJ2-2 TRBV27 ASSLTRTGGTGELF
11 TRBJ1-1 TRBV28 ASIYRGNTEAF
12 TRBJ2-7 TRBV18 ASSPLREGPEQY
11 TRBJ2-1 TRBV6-4 ASRHQGSNEQF
13 TRBJ2-3 TRBV7-2 ASSLSSGGRDTQY
13 TRBJ1-1 TRBV9 ASSVDPTGDTEAF
13 TRBJ2-3 TRBV7-9 ASSSRDSYTDTQY
15 TRBJ2-7 TRBV20-1 SARDPSRSLSSYEQY
15 TRBJ2-3 TRBV28 ASTDGRGQGATDTQY
13 TRBJ1-2 TRBV29-1 SVGSGQTPNYGYT
13 TRBJ2-3 TRBV10-3 AISDTLTNPDTQY
12 TRBJ2-5 TRBV6-5 ASSYSGIQETQY
11 TRBJ2-5 TRBV20-1 SHLRGVGETQY
12 TRBJ2-4 TRBV2 ASSEEDRLNIQY
10 TRBJ1-5 TRBV6-2/TRBV6-3 ASMRGNQPQH
12 TRBJ2-1 TRBV5-6 ASSLVETVFEQF
14 TRBJ1-5 TRBV19 ASSQTGDSTAQPQH